Given below is one TCR beta chain in context. The V gene lost 7 bases and the J gene lost 4 bases, with 11 bases spanning the gap. This CDR3 spans 12 amino acids. The sample belongs to a study of blood T cell repertoires in COVID-19. Libraries were prepared by immunoSEQ multiplex PCR; TCRdb keeps only in-frame clonotypes and omits some of them. The data hold approximately 250,000 clones, with more than 80% observed a single time. The chain has TRBV12-3 or TRBV12-4 and TRBJ2-7; D gene uncertain. This sequence originates from a human donor in a cohort sampled during active COVID-19. Input material: peripheral blood. CDR3 region: CASTRIGYEQYF. CDR3 nucleotide sequence: TGTGCCAGCACTAGGATCGGATACGAGCAGTACTTC.